One sample yielded the 25 T cell receptor beta chains listed below, sequenced in a study of early T cells in non-severe SARS-CoV-2 infection. TCRdb analysed the 5' RACE reads with MiXCR anew, one entry per CDR3 protein. The data contain 85,000 to 100,000 distinct CDR3 sequences, more than 9.5% of them singletons. The material sequenced was whole blood. The receptors here all came from an adult who was a healthcare worker with PCR-confirmed SARS-CoV-2 infection or an uninfected control (not recorded which).

V and J are TRBV6-2 or TRBV6-3 and TRBJ2-2; no definite D call. The CDR3 extends over 15 amino acids. CDR1 and CDR2 from the germline V gene are MNHEY and SVGEGT. Between the trimmed V and J ends, which lost 2 bases and 5 bases, there was a span of 12 bases. CDR3 residues: CASSYPNVKTGELFF. CDR3 DNA: TGTGCCAGCAGTTACCCCAATGTGAAGACCGGGGAGCTGTTTTTT.

Only a few counts were recorded for this clonotype. This chain connects TRBV7-9 to TRBJ2-1, with D unresolved. The germline V and J ends were trimmed by 4 bases and 2 bases, with 9 bases remaining between them. The V gene's germline CDR1 is SEHNR and CDR2 FQNEAQ (reference sequence). The CDR3 runs to 14 residues. The CDR3 bases are TGTGCCAGCAGCTCACGGCCAGCCTACAATGAGCAGTTCTTC. Amino acid sequence: CASSSRPAYNEQFF.

The table lists this clonotype with many counts. The chain recombines TRBV18 with TRBJ1-1; D not certain. This CDR3 comprises 14 residues. The germline V gene has CDR1 KGHSH and CDR2 LQKENI. Deletions cut 3 bases from V and 1 base from J, with 9 bases between. The CDR3 spells CASSPDRKNTEAFF. The CDR3 coding sequence is TGTGCCAGCTCACCGGACCGAAAGAACACTGAAGCTTTCTTT.

This clonotype was observed at least ten times. The rearrangement joins TRBV12-3 or TRBV12-4 to TRBJ1-2; maybe TRBD1 (5 bases). Trimming took off 5 bases at V and 4 bases at J, with 14 bases between the two ends. This CDR3 is built from 14 residues. This CDR3 is CASSVPGTSYGYTF. CDR3 sequence (DNA): TGTGCCAGCAGTGTCCCTGGGACCTCCTATGGCTACACCTTC.

A few counts support this clonotype. The chain couples TRBV6-2 or TRBV6-3 to TRBJ1-5; D gene unclear. Trimming pared 6 bases from V and 3 bases from J, leaving 3 bases between. The CDR3 contains 11 residues. From germline, CDR1 is MNHEY and CDR2 SVGEGT. The CDR3 protein is CASRTNQPQHF. The CDR3, as DNA: TGTGCCAGCAGAACCAATCAGCCCCAGCATTTT.

There are many counts of this clonotype. The chain employs TRBV20-1 and TRBJ1-3; D gene uncertain. This CDR3 has 12 residues. V was pared by 2 bases and J by 3 bases, with 5 bases between. Germline CDR1 is DFQATT and CDR2 is SNEGSKA (reference sequence). CDR3 sequence (DNA): TGCAGTGCTAGAAAAGGTGGAAACACCATATATTTT. It encodes CSARKGGNTIYF.

This clonotype came up many times. V usage is TRBV19 and J usage is TRBJ2-3; TRBD2 is a possible D gene (6 bases). The CDR3 has 15 residues. CDR1 and CDR2 (germline): LNHDA, SQIVND (reference sequence). V lost 0 bases, J lost 0 bases, and 7 bases lay in between. This CDR3 reads CASSIEGTSTDTQYF. In DNA, the CDR3 is TGTGCCAGTAGTATAGAGGGGACTAGCACAGATACGCAGTATTTT. Filled out from reference TRBV19 and TRBJ2-3, the complete variable domain reads DGGITQSPKYLFRKEGQNVTLSCEQNLNHDAMYWYRQDPGQGLRLIYYSQIVNDFQKGDIAEGYSVSREKKESFPLTVTSAQKNPTAFYLCASSIEGTSTDTQYFGPGTRLTVL.

This clonotype has at least ten counts. V and J are TRBV28 and TRBJ2-7, with D tentatively TRBD2 (5 bases). Trimming pared 6 bases from V and 0 bases from J, leaving 12 bases between. Germline V lookup: CDR1 MDHEN, CDR2 SYDVKM. CDR3 length: 14 residues. CDR3 region: CASSERTLSYEQYF. CDR3 coding DNA: TGTGCCAGCAGCGAGCGGACCCTCTCCTACGAGCAGTACTTC.

CDR3 nucleotide sequence: TGTGCCAGCAGCTCGACGAGCGGGGGGGCCTACAATGAGCAGTTCTTC. Its translation: CASSSTSGGAYNEQFF. The V and J genes are TRBV7-2 and TRBJ2-1, with 10 bases that match TRBD2. Germline values: CDR1 SGHTA, CDR2 FQGNSA. V lost 4 bases, J lost 2 bases, and 5 bases stayed unmatched. The length of the CDR3 is 16 residues.

The gene calls are TRBV6-5 and TRBJ1-5; 10 nucleotides agree with TRBD1. Germline trimming cut 7 bases from V and 7 bases from J; bases unmatched to any gene: 1. There are 12 residues in the CDR3. Germline loops: CDR1 MNHEY, CDR2 SVGAGI. CDR3 residues: CASKGQGQPQHF. The CDR3, as DNA: TGTGCCAGCAAGGGACAGGGGCAGCCCCAGCATTTT.

The chain employs TRBV20-1 and TRBJ2-1, with 9 bases lining up with TRBD1. This CDR3 spans 14 amino acids. Trimming removed 5 bases from V and 7 bases from J; junction bases left unmatched: 9. In germline, CDR1 is DFQATT, CDR2 SNEGSKA (reference sequence). This CDR3 is CSAGPGQGRNEQFF. As DNA, the CDR3 is TGCAGTGCTGGACCGGGACAGGGTCGAAATGAGCAGTTCTTC.

The chain employs TRBV15 and TRBJ2-7; D not certain. The CDR3 covers 15 residues. Germline CDR1 and CDR2: LNHNV and YYDKDF (reference sequence). The V and J ends lost 0 bases and 8 bases respectively, with 17 bases between them. CDR3 DNA sequence: TGTGCCACCAGCAGAGATCATGGGGAACCTACGAAGCAGTACTTC. This sequence encodes CATSRDHGEPTKQYF.

In its sample, this clonotype was seen once. V usage is TRBV2 and J usage is TRBJ1-4; 8 nucleotides match TRBD1. Per germline, CDR1 SNHLY and CDR2 FYNNEI. The trim removed 10 bases at V and 8 bases at J, leaving 9 bases unmatched. The CDR3 is 13 residues long. Here the CDR3 DNA reads TGTGCCAACTCCAGGGGGCTGGGCGAAAAACTGTTTTTT. As protein: CANSRGLGEKLFF.

This clonotype was counted a few times. The chain is built from TRBV28 and TRBJ2-7, with D perhaps TRBD1 or TRBD2 (5 bases each). The CDR3 sequence is 11 residues long. Germline-derived CDR1 and CDR2 are MDHEN and SYDVKM. V lost 3 bases and J 8 bases, leaving 8 bases between the germline ends. As DNA, the CDR3 is TGTGCCAGCAGTTTTCCGGGACAGCAGTACTTC. Residues: CASSFPGQQYF.

This clonotype has at least ten counts. The gene calls are TRBV20-1 and TRBJ2-7; maybe TRBD1 (6 bases). With 1 base removed from V and 3 bases from J, the gap between germline ends came to 13 bases. This CDR3 contains 14 residues. From germline, CDR1 is DFQATT and CDR2 SNEGSKA (reference sequence). The chain's CDR3 is CSARATGADYEQYF. DNA of the CDR3: TGCAGTGCTAGAGCGACAGGCGCTGACTACGAGCAGTACTTC.

This clonotype was seen repeatedly, ten times or more. The genes are TRBV13 and TRBJ1-5; D remains unclear. Trimming took off 0 bases at V and 4 bases at J, with 7 bases between the two ends. This CDR3 is 14 amino acids long. Per germline, CDR1 PRHDT and CDR2 FYEKMQ (reference sequence). CDR3 sequence reads: CASSLGGRNQPQHF. The CDR3 nucleotides are TGTGCCAGCAGCTTAGGGGGTCGGAATCAGCCCCAGCATTTT.

The table lists this clonotype with a few counts. The rearrangement uses TRBV5-1 and TRBJ2-7; D remains ambiguous. The CDR3 extends over 11 amino acids. The germline V gene encodes CDR1 SGHRS and CDR2 YFSETQ. V was pared by 3 bases and J by 3 bases, with 4 bases between. CDR3: CASSWDYEQYF. The DNA of the CDR3 is TGCGCCAGCAGCTGGGACTACGAGCAGTACTTC.

The genes are TRBV5-1 and TRBJ1-1; D remains ambiguous. The CDR3 length is 16 residues. Looked up from germline, CDR1 is SGHRS and CDR2 is YFSETQ. The germline V and J ends were trimmed by 0 bases and 5 bases, with 17 bases remaining between them. The CDR3 DNA reads TGCGCCAGCAGCTTGGTTTATCATCAGGAAAAAACTGAAGCTTTCTTT. The encoded protein is CASSLVYHQEKTEAFF.

This clonotype was observed at least ten times. The CDR3 sequence: CASRIVGQGNYGYTF. The CDR3 coding sequence is TGTGCCAGCAGAATCGTTGGACAGGGGAACTATGGCTACACCTTC. The chain couples TRBV28 to TRBJ1-2; 9 bases line up with TRBD1. This CDR3 has 15 amino acids. The V gene's germline CDR1 is MDHEN and CDR2 SYDVKM. The J segment lost 2 bases and the V segment lost 6 bases, leaving 7 bases of the junction unmatched.

This clonotype has a handful of counts. The rearrangement links TRBV12-3 or TRBV12-4 to TRBJ1-6; 9 bases fit TRBD1. V shed 6 bases and J 0 bases; nucleotides not matched to a gene: 6. The CDR3 length is 17 residues. The CDR3 DNA follows: TGTGCCAGCAGCCGAGGACAGGGGAGCTCCTATAATTCACCCCTCCACTTT. Translating it yields CASSRGQGSSYNSPLHF.

The table lists this clonotype with a few counts. This chain joins TRBV20-1 and TRBJ2-7; TRBD1 might be the D (6 bases). The CDR3 length is 12 residues. In germline, CDR1 is DFQATT, CDR2 SNEGSKA (reference sequence). V was trimmed by 5 bases and J by 2 bases, leaving 10 bases between them. CDR3 sequence (DNA): TGCAGTGCTCAGGACAGAGCCTACGAGCAGTACTTC. Protein: CSAQDRAYEQYF.

Many counts were recorded for this clonotype. The V call is TRBV4-1, the J call TRBJ2-5, with TRBD1 as a possible D gene (6 bases). The CDR3 has 19 amino acids. V lost 2 bases to trimming and J lost 8 bases, with 30 bases between them. Per germline, CDR1 MGHRA and CDR2 YSYEKL. For the CDR3, the DNA is TGCGCCAGCAGCCAATTAGGAACGATTACCCGGGACAATGAAGGAACCCAGTACTTC. Its protein product is CASSQLGTITRDNEGTQYF.

The chain uses TRBV4-1 and TRBJ2-7; no clear D gene. With 1 base removed from V and 2 bases from J, the gap between germline ends came to 12 bases. This CDR3 is built from 15 residues. Germline CDR1 is MGHRA and CDR2 is YSYEKL. CDR3 sequence (DNA): TGCGCCAGCAGCCAAGGAAGGAAAACCCCCTACGAGCAGTACTTC. It is translated as CASSQGRKTPYEQYF.

This clonotype was seen only a few times. The chain joins TRBV20-1 to TRBJ2-7; D is uncertain. V lost 1 base and J lost 5, with 12 bases in between. The germline gives CDR1 DFQATT, CDR2 SNEGSKA (reference sequence). This CDR3 region has 13 residues. CDR3 sequence: CSARGASLHEQYF. The CDR3 bases are TGCAGTGCTAGAGGGGCCTCCCTCCACGAGCAGTACTTC.

There are many counts of this clonotype. The chain employs TRBV4-1 and TRBJ2-1, with 9 bases identical to TRBD2. After removal of 2 bases from V and 5 bases from J, the junction contained 10 bases not matched to a gene. The CDR3 loop spans 17 amino acids. From germline, CDR1 is MGHRA and CDR2 YSYEKL. CDR3 DNA sequence: TGCGCCAGCAGCCAACGATTAGCGGGAGCTATGAACAATGAGCAGTTCTTC. The encoded protein is CASSQRLAGAMNNEQFF.